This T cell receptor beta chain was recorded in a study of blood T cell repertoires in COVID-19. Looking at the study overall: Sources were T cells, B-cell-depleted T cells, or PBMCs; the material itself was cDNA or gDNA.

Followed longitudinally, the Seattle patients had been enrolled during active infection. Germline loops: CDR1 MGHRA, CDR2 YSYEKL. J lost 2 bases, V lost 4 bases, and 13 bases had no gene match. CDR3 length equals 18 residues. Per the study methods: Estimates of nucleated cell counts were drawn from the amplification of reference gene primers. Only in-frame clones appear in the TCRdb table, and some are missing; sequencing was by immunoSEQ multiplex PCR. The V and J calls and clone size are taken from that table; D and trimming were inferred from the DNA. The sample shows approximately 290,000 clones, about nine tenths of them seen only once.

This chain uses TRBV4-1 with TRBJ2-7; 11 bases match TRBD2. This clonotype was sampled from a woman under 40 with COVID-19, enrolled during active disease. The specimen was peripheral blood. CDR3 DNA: TGCGCCAGCAGCCTCCTACTAGCGGGAGTCCCCCGTGCCTACGAGCAGTACTTC. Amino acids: CASSLLLAGVPRAYEQYF.